The subject of this entry is one TCR beta chain. Its target is not known. The protocol was immunoSEQ multiplex PCR, while the TCRdb copy is restricted to in-frame clones and leaves out a portion. The table has about 37,000 clones, more than 65% seen once. Trimming took 1 base from V and 5 from J; bases not matched to a gene: 3. Germline values: CDR1 SNHLY, CDR2 FYNNEI. The CDR3 length is 14 residues. Fewer than 130,000 naive or memory CD4+ cells were cultured with CEF peptides for approximately 10 days. The sample comes from a study of CD4 T cells in relation to SARS-CoV-2 and coronaviruses. Overall study context: TCR beta CDR3s were sequenced after roughly nine-day antigen culture of PBMCs.

Notes on the study in general: SARS-CoV-2-driven expansion was significantly weaker in crossreactive than monoreactive clones.

This receptor was identified in an adult with COVID-19. V is TRBV2 and J is TRBJ2-5; 8 bases are shared with TRBD1. Sequencing was performed on naive CD4+ T cells from PBMCs, cultured in vitro. As for subset: naive CD4+ T cells isolated by negative enrichment. The CDR3 reads CASSEGTGRETQYF. CDR3 nucleotide sequence: TGTGCCAGCAGTGAAGGGACAGGGAGGGAGACCCAGTACTTC.